This T cell receptor (beta chain) is from a study of vaccination and CD4 T cells after COVID-19. Looking at the study overall: Collection of post-COVID samples occurred a median around 94 days after diagnosis, spanning a range of 35 to 161.

This CDR3 contains 14 residues. Trimming cost V 5 bases and J 0 bases, with 8 bases left between them. Germline CDR1 reads MNHEY; CDR2 reads SMNVEV (reference sequence). This clonotype was detected a few times. What it recognizes is unknown. Treatment reported: approximately 10-day PBMC culture with coronavirus spike peptide pools or control peptides (ViraFEST assay). Negative selection recovered the CD4+ T cells once they had spent more than 8 days in culture. General observations from the study: Sampling was limited to relatively few convalescent patients, with no early post-infection timepoints studied.

Sequencing of the DNA from cultured CD4+ T cells was carried out with the Oncomine TCR Beta short-read assay. DNA came from CD4+ T cells after culture. TCRdb independently ran MiXCR on the PCR reads; one entry per CDR3 protein. Here the sample spans fewer than 15,000 distinct CDR3 sequences, about 39% being singletons. The chain couples TRBV27 to TRBJ2-4; unclear D gene. This receptor was obtained from a human donor who had recovered from COVID-19. Source material: CD4+ T cells from blood, cultured in vitro. The CDR3 bases are TGTGCCAGCAGTCGGGCGTTAGCCAAAAACATTCAGTACTTC. Its translation: CASSRALAKNIQYF.